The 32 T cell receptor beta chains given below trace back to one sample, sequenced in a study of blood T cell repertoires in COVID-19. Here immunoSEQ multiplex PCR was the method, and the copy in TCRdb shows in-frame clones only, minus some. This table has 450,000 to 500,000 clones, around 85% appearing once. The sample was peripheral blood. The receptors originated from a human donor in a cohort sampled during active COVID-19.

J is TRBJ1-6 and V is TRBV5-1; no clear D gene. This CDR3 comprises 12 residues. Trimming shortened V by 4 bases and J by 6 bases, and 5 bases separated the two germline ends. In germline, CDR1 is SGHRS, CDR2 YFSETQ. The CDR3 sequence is CASSLINSPLHF. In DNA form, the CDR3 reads TGCGCCAGCAGCCTTATTAATTCACCCCTCCACTTT.

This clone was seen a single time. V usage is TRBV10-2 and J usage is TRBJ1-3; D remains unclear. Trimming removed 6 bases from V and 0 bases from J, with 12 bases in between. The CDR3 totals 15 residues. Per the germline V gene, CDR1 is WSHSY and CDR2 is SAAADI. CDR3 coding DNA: TGCGCCAGCAGAGTTTCGGGTCCCTCTGGAAACACCATATATTTT. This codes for CASRVSGPSGNTIYF.

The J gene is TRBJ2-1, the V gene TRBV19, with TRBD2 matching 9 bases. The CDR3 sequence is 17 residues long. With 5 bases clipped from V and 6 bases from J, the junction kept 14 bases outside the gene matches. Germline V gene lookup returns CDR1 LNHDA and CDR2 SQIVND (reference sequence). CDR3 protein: CASSVGVAGDSSNEQFF. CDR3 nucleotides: TGTGCCAGTAGTGTAGGAGTAGCGGGAGACTCGAGCAATGAGCAGTTCTTC.

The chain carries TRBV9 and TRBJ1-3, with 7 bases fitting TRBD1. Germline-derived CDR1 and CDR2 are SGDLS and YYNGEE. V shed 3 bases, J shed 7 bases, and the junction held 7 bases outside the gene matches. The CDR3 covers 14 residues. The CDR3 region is CASSATGVRNTIYF. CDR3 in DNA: TGTGCCAGCAGCGCAACAGGGGTTAGGAACACCATATATTTT.

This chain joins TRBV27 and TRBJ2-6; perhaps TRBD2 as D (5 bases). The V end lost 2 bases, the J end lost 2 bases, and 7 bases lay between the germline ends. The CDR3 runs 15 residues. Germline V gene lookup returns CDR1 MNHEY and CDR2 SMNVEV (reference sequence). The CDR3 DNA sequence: TGTGCCAGCAGTTTAGGGCGGGCTGGGGCCAACGTCCTGACTTTC. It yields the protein CASSLGRAGANVLTF.

DNA of the CDR3: TGCAGCGCTGCCCGGACAGGGGTTGACTATGGCTACACCTTC. This codes for CSAARTGVDYGYTF. This rearrangement joins TRBV29-1 to TRBJ1-2; 9 positions agree with TRBD1. The CDR3 runs 14 residues. The junction had 9 bases not matched to a gene; V was cut back by 7 bases and J by 3 bases. The germline V gene has CDR1 SQVTM and CDR2 ANQGSEA.

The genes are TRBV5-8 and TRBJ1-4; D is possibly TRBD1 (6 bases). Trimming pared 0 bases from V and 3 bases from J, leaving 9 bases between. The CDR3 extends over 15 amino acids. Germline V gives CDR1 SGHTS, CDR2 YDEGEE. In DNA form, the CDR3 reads TGTGCCAGCAGCTTGGAAGGGACACCTAATGAAAAACTGTTTTTT. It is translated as CASSLEGTPNEKLFF.

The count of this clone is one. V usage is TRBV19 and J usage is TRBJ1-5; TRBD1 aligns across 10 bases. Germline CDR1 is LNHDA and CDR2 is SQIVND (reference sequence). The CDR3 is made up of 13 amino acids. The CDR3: CGTAGTGVQPQHF. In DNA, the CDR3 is TGTGGCACTGCCGGGACAGGGGTTCAGCCCCAGCATTTT.

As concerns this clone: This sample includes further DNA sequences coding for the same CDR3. The CDR3 is CAWSETGGNEKLFF. Here the CDR3 DNA reads TGTGCCTGGAGTGAGACAGGGGGGAATGAAAAACTGTTTTTT. The chain employs TRBV30 and TRBJ1-4, with TRBD1 matching over 9 bases. Per the germline V gene, CDR1 is GTSNPN and CDR2 is SVGIG (reference sequence). The CDR3 extends over 14 amino acids. V trimming: 1 base; J trimming: 5 bases; junction bases outside the gene matches: 2. Using reference TRBV30 and TRBJ1-4 for the parts outside the CDR3, the full variable domain is SQTIHQWPATLVQPVGSPLSLECTVEGTSNPNLYWYRQAAGRGLQLLFYSVGIGQISSEVPQNLSASRPQDRQFILSSKKLLLSDSGFYLCAWSETGGNEKLFFGSGTQLSVL.

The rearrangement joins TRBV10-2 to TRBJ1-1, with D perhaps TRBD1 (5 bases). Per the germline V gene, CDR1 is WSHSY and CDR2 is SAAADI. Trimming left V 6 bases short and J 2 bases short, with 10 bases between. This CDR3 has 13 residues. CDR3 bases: TGCGCCAGCAGAGGACAATTAAACACTGAAGCTTTCTTT. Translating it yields CASRGQLNTEAFF.

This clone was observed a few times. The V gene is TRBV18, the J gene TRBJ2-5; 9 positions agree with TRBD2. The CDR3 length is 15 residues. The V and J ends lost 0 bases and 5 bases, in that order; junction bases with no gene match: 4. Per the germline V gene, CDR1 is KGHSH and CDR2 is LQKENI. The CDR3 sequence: CASSPPSGSRETQYF. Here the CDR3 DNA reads TGTGCCAGCTCACCACCTAGCGGGAGTCGTGAGACCCAGTACTTC.

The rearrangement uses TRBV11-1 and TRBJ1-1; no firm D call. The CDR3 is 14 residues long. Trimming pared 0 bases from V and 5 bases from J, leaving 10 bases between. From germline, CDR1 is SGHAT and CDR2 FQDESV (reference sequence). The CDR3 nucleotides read TGTGCCAGCAGCTTAGCTGTGGGCAGGACTGAAGCTTTCTTT. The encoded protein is CASSLAVGRTEAFF.

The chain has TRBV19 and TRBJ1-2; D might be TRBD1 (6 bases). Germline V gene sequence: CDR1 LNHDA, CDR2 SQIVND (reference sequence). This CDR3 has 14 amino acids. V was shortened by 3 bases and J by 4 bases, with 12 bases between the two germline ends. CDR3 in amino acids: CASSISGESYGYTF. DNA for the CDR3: TGTGCCAGTAGTATTTCAGGGGAGAGCTATGGCTACACCTTC.

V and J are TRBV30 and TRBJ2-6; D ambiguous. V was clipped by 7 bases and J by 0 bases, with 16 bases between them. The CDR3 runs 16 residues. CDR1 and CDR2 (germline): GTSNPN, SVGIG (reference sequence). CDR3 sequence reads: CASLGPGRSGANVLTF. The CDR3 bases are TGTGCCTCGCTGGGCCCAGGCCGCTCTGGGGCCAACGTCCTGACTTTC. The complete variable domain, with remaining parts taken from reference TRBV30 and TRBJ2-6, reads SQTIHQWPATLVQPVGSPLSLECTVEGTSNPNLYWYRQAAGRGLQLLFYSVGIGQISSEVPQNLSASRPQDRQFILSSKKLLLSDSGFYLCASLGPGRSGANVLTFGAGSRLTVL.

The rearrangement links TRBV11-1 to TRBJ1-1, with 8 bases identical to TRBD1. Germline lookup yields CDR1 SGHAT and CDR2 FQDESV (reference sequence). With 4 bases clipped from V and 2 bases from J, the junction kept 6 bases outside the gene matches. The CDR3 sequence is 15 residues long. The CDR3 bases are TGTGCCAGCAGCTCTCAGGGGGCGGACAACACTGAAGCTTTCTTT. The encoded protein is CASSSQGADNTEAFF.

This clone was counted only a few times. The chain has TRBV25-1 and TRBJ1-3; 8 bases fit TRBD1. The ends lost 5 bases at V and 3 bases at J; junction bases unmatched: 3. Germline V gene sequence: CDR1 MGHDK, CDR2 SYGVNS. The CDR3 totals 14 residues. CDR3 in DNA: TGTGCCAGCAGTTGGACAGGGATTGGAAACACCATATATTTT. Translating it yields CASSWTGIGNTIYF. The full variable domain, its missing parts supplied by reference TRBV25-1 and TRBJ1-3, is EADIYQTPRYLVIGTGKKITLECSQTMGHDKMYWYQQDPGMELHLIHYSYGVNSTEKGDLSSESTVSRIRTEHFPLTLESARPSHTSQYLCASSWTGIGNTIYFGEGSWLTVV.

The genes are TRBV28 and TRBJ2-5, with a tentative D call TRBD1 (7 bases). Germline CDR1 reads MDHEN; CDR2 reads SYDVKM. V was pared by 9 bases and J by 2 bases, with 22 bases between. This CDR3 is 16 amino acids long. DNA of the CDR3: TGTGCCAGTACCACTTTCAGGGGGGTTCATCAAGAGACCCAGTACTTC. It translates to CASTTFRGVHQETQYF. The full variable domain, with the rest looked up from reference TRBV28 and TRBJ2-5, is DVKVTQSSRYLVKRTGEKVFLECVQDMDHENMFWYRQDPGLGLRLIYFSYDVKMKEKGDIPEGYSVSREKKERFSLILESASTNQTSMYLCASTTFRGVHQETQYFGPGTRLLVL.

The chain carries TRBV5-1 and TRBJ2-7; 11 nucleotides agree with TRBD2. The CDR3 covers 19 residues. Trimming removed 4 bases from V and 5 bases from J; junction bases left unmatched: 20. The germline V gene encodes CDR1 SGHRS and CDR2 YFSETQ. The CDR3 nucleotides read TGCGCCAGCAGCCCCCGACTAGCGGGATCCGAGGGACGACCCAACGAGCAGTACTTC. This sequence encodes CASSPRLAGSEGRPNEQYF.

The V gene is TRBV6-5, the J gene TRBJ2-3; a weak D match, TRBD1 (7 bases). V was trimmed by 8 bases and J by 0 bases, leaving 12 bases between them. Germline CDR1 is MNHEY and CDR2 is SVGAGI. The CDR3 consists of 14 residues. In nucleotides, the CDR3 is TGTGCCAGCGGACTACAGGGGAGCACAGATACGCAGTATTTT. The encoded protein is CASGLQGSTDTQYF.

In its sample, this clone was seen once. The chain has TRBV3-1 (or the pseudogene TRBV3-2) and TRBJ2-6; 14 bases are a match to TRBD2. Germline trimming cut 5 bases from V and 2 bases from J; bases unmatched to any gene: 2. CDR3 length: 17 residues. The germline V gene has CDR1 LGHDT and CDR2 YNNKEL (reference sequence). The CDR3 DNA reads TGTGCCAGCAGCAAGGGACTAGCGGGAGCTGGGGCCAACGTCCTGACTTTC. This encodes CASSKGLAGAGANVLTF.

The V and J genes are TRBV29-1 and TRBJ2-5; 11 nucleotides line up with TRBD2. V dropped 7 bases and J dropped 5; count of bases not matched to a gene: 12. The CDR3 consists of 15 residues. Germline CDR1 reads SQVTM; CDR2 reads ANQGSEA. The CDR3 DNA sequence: TGCAGCGGAAGGAATAGCGGGAGGGCCTTTGAGACCCAGTACTTC. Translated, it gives CSGRNSGRAFETQYF.

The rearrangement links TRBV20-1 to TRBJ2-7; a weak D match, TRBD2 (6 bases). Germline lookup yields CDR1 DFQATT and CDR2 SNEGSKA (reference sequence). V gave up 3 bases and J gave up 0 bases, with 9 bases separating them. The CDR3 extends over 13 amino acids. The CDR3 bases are TGCAGTGCTAGTAGCGGATACTCCTACGAGCAGTACTTC. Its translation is CSASSGYSYEQYF.

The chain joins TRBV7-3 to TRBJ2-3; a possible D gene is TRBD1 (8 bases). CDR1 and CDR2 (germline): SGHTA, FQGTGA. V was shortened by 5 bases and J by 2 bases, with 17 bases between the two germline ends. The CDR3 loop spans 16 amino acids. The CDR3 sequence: CASSPQGAGATDTQYF. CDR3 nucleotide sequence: TGTGCCAGCAGCCCCCAGGGGGCGGGAGCCACAGATACGCAGTATTTT.

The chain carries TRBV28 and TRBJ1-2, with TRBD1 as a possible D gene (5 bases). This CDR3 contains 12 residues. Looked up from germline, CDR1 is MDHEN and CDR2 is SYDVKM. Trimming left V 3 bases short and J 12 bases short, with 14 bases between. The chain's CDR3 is CASSFIRGVNTF. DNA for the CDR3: TGTGCCAGCAGTTTTATAAGGGGCGTGAACACCTTC.

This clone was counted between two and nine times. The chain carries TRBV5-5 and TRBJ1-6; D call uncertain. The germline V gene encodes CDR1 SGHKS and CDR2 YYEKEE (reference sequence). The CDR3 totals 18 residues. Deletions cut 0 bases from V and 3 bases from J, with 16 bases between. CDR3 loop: CASSLVGLAGLYNSPLHF. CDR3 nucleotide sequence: TGTGCCAGCAGCTTGGTGGGCCTGGCAGGTCTCTATAATTCACCCCTCCACTTT.

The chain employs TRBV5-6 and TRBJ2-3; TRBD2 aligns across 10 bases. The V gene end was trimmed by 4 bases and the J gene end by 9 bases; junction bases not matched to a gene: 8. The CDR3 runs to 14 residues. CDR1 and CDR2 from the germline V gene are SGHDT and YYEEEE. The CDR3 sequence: CASSPGLALRTQYF. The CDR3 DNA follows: TGTGCCAGCAGCCCGGGACTAGCGCTCCGCACGCAGTATTTT.

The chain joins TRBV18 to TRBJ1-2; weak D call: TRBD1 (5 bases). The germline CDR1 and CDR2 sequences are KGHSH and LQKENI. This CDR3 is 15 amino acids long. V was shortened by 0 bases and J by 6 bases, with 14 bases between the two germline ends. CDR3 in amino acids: CASSPPDNRQNGYTF. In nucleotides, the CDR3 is TGTGCCAGCTCACCACCGGATAACAGGCAGAATGGCTACACCTTC.

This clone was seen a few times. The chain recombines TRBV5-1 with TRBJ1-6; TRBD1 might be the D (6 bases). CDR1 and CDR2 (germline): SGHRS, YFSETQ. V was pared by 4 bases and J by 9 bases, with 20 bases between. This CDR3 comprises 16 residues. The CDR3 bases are TGCGCCAGCAGCCTAGAAACCGGGACACGGACTTCACCCCTCCACTTT. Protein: CASSLETGTRTSPLHF.

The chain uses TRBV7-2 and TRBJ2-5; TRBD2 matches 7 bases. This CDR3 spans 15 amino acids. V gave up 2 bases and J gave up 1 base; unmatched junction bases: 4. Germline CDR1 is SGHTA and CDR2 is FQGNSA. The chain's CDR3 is CASSLLAAIQETQYF. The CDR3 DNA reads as TGTGCCAGCAGCTTACTAGCGGCGATCCAAGAGACCCAGTACTTC.

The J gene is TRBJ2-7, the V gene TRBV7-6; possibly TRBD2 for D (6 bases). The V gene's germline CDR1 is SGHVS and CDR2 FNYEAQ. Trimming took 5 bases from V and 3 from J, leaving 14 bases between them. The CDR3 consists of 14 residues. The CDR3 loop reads CASSLGEESYEQYF. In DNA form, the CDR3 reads TGTGCCAGCAGCCTGGGGGAGGAAAGCTACGAGCAGTACTTC.

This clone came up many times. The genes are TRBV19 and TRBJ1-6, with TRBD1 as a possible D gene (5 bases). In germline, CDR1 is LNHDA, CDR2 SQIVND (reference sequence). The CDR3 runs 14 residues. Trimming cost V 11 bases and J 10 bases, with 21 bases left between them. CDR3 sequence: CAAARDLSGSPLHF. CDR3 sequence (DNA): TGTGCCGCCGCCCGGGACTTATCCGGATCACCCCTCCACTTT.

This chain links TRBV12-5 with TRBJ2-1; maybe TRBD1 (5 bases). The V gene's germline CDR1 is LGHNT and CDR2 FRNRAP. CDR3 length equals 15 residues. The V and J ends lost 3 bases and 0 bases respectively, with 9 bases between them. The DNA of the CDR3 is TGTGCTAGTGGTTTAGGAGACAGCTCCTACAATGAGCAGTTCTTC. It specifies CASGLGDSSYNEQFF.